This T cell receptor (beta chain) was profiled in a study of beta chain features in type 1 diabetes. Notes on the study in general: For type 1 diabetes patients, VDJ junctions showed fewer insertions and more deletions. A closer apparent resemblance between naive, central memory and Treg TCRB repertoires was seen in patients than in healthy donors. Cells carrying high TCR expression could end up over-represented when cDNA is sequenced.

In this sample, this clone turned up a few times. The antigen remains undetermined. Other DNA sequences in this specimen translate into the identical CDR3. The CDR3 is 14 residues long. V was cut by 3 bases and J by 2 bases, with 9 bases left in between. Germline loops: CDR1 LGHNA, CDR2 YSLEER. Expressed TCRB transcripts got sequenced, as all isolated RNA was reverse transcribed. Roughly 3.6 million reads on average were seen across naive, central memory and regulatory T cell samples. Libraries were prepared by immunoSEQ multiplex PCR; TCRdb keeps only in-frame clonotypes and omits some of them. The repertoire holds around 430,000 clones, with about 32% as singletons.

The TCR was taken from a man between 18 and 29 years old in good health. The chain couples TRBV4-3 to TRBJ2-3; TRBD2 is a possible D gene (6 bases). Sequenced input: naive CD4+ T cells from blood. CDR3 DNA sequence: TGCGCCAGCAGCCAGGGCGGGAACACAGATACGCAGTATTTT. Its protein is CASSQGGNTDTQYF.